This T cell receptor beta chain emerged from a study of spatial heterogeneity in lung cancer. Study observations and caveats: The numbers of ubiquitous and regional expanded TCRs correlated with ubiquitous and regional nonsynonymous mutations, respectively. For expanded intratumoral alpha and beta TCRs, counts tracked tumor mutation counts.

The table lists this clonotype with many counts. The antigen is not known. Time point reported: sample taken at primary tumor resection. The donors were 55 to 85 patients with non-small cell lung cancer that was early-stage and untreated. In TCRdb, the 5' RACE reads were re-called with MiXCR into one record per CDR3 protein. Among roughly 16,000 distinct CDR3 sequences listed, 6% to 7% were seen once. The CDR3 runs to 16 residues. Germline CDR1 and CDR2: LGHNA and YSLEER. V lost 3 bases, J lost 3 bases, and 2 bases stayed unmatched. This specimen consisted of lung tumor tissue, obtained at surgery. The source is a male donor with early-stage non-small cell lung cancer. The V call is TRBV4-3, the J call TRBJ2-3, with 14 bases matching TRBD2. The CDR3 spells CASSQTSGGGTDTQYF. CDR3 bases: TGCGCCAGCAGCCAGACTAGCGGGGGGGGGACAGATACGCAGTATTTT.